This T cell receptor delta chain was recorded in a study of Vδ1+ human thymocytes. General study points: Thymic TRG and TRD repertoires appeared highly polyclonal, with Gaussian CDR3 length distributions.

RNA was extracted from the cells and then reverse transcribed. The CDR3 regions were amplified by multiplex PCR from V-gene primers to a constant-region primer. TCRdb reanalyzed the multiplex PCR reads using CATT. The sample includes about 55,000 delta-chain clones, about 16% of them seen just once. Trimming left V 5 bases short and J 1 base short, with 17 bases between. This CDR3 is built from 16 residues. The germline gives CDR1 TSWWSYY, CDR2 QGS. This clone appeared a few times. Its antigen is undetermined. This TCR was recovered from a boy younger than two who had congenital heart surgery. What was sequenced was Vdelta1+ gamma-delta thymocytes from the thymus. Documented subset: FACS-sorted CD3+ TCRalphabeta- TCRVdelta1+ TCRVdelta2- thymocytes. The chain recombines TRDV1 with TRDJ1; D is uncertain. In DNA form, the CDR3 reads TGTGCTCTTGGGAGAGTGCTACGGCTTGGCACCGATAAACTCATCTTT. Protein product: CALGRVLRLGTDKLIF.